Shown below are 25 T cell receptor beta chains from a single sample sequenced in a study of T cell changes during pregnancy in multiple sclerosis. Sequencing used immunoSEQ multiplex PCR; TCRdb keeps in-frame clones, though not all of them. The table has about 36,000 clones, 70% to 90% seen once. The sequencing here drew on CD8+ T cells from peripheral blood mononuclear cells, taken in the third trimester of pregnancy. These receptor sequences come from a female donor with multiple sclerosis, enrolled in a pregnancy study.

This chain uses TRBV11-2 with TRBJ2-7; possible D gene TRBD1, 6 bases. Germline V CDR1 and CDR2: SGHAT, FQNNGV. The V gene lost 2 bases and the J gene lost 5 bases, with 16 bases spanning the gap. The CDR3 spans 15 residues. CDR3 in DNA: TGTGCCAGCAGCTTAAACAGGGTGGGGATCCACGAGCAGTACTTC. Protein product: CASSLNRVGIHEQYF.

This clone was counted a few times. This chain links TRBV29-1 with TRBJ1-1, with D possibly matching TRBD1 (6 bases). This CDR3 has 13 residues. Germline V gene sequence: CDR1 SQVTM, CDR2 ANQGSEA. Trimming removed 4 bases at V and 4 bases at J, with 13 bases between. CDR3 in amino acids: CSVVHRELTEAFF. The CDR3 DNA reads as TGCAGCGTTGTACACAGGGAGCTCACTGAAGCTTTCTTT.

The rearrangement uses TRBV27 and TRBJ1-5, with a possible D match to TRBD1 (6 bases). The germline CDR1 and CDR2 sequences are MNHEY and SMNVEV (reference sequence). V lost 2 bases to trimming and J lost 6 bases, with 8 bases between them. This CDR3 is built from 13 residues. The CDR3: CASSLRGAQPQHF. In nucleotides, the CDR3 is TGTGCCAGCAGTTTACGGGGGGCTCAGCCCCAGCATTTT.

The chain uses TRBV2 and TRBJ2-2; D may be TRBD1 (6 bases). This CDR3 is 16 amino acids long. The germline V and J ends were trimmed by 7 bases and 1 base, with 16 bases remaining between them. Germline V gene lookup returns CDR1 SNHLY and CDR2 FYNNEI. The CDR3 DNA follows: TGTGCCAGCAACGGAAACAGGGTGGAGAACACCGGGGAGCTGTTTTTT. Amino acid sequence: CASNGNRVENTGELFF.

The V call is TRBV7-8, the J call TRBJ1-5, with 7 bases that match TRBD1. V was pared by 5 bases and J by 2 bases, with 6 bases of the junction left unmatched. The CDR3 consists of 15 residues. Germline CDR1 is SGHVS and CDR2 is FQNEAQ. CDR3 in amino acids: CASSRLTGGNQPQHF. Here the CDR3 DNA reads TGTGCCAGCAGCCGACTTACAGGGGGCAATCAGCCCCAGCATTTT.

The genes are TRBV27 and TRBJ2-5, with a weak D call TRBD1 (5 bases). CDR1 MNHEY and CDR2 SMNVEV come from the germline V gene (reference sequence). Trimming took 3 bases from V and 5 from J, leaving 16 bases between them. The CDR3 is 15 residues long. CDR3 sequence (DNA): TGTGCCAGCAGTTTGTTGCCCAGGGTAGGGGAGACCCAGTACTTC. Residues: CASSLLPRVGETQYF.

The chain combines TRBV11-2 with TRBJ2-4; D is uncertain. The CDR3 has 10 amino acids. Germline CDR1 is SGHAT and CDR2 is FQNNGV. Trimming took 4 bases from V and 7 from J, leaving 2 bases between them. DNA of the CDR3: TGTGCCAGCAGCTCGAACATTCAGTACTTC. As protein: CASSSNIQYF.

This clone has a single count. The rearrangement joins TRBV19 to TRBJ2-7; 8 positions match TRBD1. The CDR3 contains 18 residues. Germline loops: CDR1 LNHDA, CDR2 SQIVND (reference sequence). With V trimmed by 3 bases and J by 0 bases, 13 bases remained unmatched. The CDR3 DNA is TGTGCCAGTAGTATGGGAGTGGGGACAGGCAGGAGCTCCTACGAGCAGTACTTC. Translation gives CASSMGVGTGRSSYEQYF.

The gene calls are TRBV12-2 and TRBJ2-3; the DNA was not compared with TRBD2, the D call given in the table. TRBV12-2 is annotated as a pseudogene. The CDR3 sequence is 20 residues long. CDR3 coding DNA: TGTGCAAGTCGTTACCAGAGGACTAGCGGGAGTCGACTCTACACAGATACGCAGTATTTT. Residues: CASRYQRTSGSRLYTDTQYF.

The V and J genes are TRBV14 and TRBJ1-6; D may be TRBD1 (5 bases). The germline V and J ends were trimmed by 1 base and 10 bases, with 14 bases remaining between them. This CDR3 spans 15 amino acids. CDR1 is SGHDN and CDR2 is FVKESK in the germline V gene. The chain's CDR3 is CASSQGGALWSPLHF. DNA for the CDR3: TGTGCCAGCAGCCAAGGTGGGGCGCTTTGGTCACCCCTCCACTTT.

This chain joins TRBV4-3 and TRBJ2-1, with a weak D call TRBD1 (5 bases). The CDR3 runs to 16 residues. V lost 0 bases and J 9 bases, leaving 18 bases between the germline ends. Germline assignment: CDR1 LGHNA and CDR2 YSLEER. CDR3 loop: CASSQDVGPRLGEQFF. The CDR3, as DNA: TGCGCCAGCAGCCAAGATGTGGGGCCGAGGTTGGGTGAGCAGTTCTTC.

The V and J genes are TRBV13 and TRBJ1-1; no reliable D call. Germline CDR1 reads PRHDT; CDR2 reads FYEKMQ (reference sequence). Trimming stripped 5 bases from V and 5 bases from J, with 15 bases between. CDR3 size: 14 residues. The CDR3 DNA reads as TGTGCCAGCAGCCACTCCCTTGGAGATACTGAAGCTTTCTTT. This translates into CASSHSLGDTEAFF.

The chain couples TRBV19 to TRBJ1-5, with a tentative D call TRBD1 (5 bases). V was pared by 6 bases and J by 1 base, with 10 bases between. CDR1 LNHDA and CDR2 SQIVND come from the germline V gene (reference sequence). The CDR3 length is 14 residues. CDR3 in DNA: TGTGCCAGTAGGGTCGACAGAAGCAATCAGCCCCAGCATTTT. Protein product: CASRVDRSNQPQHF.

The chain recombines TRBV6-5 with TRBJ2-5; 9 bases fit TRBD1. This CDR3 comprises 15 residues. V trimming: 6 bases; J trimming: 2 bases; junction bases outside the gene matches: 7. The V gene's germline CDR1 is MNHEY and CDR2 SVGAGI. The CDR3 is CASRKTGGFQETQYF. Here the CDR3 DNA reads TGTGCCAGCAGGAAGACAGGGGGGTTTCAAGAGACCCAGTACTTC.

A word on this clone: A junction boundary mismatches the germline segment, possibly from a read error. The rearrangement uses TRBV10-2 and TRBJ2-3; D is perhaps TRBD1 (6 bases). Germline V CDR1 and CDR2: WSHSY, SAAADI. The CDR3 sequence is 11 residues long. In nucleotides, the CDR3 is TGCGCCAGCAGTGAGGGTGACAGGCCCAATTTT. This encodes CASSEGDRPNF.

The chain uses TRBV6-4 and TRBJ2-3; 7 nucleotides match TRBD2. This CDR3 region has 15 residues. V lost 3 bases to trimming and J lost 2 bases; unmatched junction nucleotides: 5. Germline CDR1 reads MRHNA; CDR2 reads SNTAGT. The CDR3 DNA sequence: TGTGCCAGCAGTGAATACGCGGGAGCCACAGATACGCAGTATTTT. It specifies CASSEYAGATDTQYF.

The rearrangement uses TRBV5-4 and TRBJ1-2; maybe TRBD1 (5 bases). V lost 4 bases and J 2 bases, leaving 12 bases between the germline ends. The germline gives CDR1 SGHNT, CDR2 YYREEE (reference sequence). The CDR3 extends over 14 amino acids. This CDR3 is CASSPAGQNYGYTF. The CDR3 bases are TGTGCCAGCAGCCCAGCAGGGCAGAACTATGGCTACACCTTC.

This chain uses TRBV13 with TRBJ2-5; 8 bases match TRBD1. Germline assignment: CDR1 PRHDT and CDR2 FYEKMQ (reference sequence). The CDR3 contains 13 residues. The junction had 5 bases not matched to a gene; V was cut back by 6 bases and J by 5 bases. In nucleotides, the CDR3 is TGTGCCAGCAGTCCAGGGGGCAGGGAGACCCAGTACTTC. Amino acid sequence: CASSPGGRETQYF.

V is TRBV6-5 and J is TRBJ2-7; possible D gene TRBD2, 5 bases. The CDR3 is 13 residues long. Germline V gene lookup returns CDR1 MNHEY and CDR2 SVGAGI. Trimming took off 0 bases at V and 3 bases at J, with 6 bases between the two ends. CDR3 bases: TGTGCCAGCAGTTACTCGAGGGTCTACGAGCAGTACTTC. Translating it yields CASSYSRVYEQYF.

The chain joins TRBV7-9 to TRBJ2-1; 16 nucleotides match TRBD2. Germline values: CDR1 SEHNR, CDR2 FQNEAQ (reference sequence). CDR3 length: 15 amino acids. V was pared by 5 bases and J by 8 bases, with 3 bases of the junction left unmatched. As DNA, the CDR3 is TGTGCCAGCAGCCCCGGGACTAGCGGGAGGGATGAGCAGTTCTTC. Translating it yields CASSPGTSGRDEQFF. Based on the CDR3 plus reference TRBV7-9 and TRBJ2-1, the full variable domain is DTGVSQNPRHKITKRGQNVTFRCDPISEHNRLYWYRQTLGQGPEFLTYFQNEAQLEKSRLLSDRFSAERPKGSFSTLEIQRTEQGDSAMYLCASSPGTSGRDEQFFGPGTRLTVL.

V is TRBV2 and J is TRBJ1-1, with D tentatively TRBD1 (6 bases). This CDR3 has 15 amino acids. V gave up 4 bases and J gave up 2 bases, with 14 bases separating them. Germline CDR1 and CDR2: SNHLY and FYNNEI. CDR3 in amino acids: CASSVGGWGNTEAFF. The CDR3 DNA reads TGTGCCAGCAGTGTTGGGGGCTGGGGAAACACTGAAGCTTTCTTT.

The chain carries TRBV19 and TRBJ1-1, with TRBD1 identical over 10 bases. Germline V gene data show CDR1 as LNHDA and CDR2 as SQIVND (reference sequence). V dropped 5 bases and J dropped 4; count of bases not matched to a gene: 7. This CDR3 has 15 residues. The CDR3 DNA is TGTGCCAGTAGTCCCGGGACAGGGGTGGGCACTGAAGCTTTCTTT. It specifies CASSPGTGVGTEAFF.

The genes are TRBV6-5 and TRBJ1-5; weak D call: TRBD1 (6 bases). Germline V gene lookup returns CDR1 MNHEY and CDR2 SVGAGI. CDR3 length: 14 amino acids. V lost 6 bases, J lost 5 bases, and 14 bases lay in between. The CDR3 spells CASSYVGGHQPQHF. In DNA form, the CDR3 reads TGTGCCAGCAGCTATGTGGGGGGGCATCAGCCCCAGCATTTT.

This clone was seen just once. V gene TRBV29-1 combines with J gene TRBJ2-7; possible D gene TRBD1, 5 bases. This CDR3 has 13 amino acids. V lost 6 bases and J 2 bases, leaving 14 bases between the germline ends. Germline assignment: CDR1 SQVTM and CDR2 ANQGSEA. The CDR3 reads CSVETESPYEQYF. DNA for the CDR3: TGCAGCGTGGAGACAGAGAGTCCCTACGAGCAGTACTTC.

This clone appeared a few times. CDR3 sequence (DNA): TGTGCCAGCAGCTTGGCCGGGGGGTCAAATCAGCCCCAGCATTTT. It specifies CASSLAGGSNQPQHF. This chain uses TRBV5-5 with TRBJ1-5; D possibly corresponds to TRBD1 (5 bases). V lost 0 bases and J 4 bases, leaving 11 bases between the germline ends. Germline V CDR1 and CDR2: SGHKS, YYEKEE (reference sequence). This CDR3 spans 15 amino acids.